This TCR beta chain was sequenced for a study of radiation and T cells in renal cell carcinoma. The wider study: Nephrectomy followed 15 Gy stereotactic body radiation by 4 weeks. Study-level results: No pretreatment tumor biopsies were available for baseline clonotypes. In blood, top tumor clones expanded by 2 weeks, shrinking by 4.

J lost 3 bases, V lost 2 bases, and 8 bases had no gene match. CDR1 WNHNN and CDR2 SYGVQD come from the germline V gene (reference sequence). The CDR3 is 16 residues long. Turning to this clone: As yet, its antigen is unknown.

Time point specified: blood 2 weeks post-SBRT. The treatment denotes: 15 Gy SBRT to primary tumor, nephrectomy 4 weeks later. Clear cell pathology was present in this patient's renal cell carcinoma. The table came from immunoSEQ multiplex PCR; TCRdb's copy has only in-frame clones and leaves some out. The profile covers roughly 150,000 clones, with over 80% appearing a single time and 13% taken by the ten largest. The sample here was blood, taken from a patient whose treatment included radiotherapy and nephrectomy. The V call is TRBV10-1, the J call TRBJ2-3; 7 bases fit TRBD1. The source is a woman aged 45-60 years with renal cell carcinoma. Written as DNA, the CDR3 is TGCGCCAGCAGTGAGAGTCCGGCAGGGGGAACAGATACGCAGTATTTT. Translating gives CASSESPAGGTDTQYF.